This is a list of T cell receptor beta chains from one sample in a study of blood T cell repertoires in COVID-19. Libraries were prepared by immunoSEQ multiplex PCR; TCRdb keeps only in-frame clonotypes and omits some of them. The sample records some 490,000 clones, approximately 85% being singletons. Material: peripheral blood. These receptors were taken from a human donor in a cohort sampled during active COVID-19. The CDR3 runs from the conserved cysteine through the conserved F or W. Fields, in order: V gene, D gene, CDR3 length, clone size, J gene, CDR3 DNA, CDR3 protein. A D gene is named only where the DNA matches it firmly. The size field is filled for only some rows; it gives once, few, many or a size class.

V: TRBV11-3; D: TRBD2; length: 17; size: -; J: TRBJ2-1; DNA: TGTGCCAGCAGCTTAGAACTAGCGGGAGGGACTTACAATGAGCAGTTCTTC; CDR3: CASSLELAGGTYNEQFF
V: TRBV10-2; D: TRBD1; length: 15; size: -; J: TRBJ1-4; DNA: TGCGCCAGCAGTGAGTTGGGACAGGGTTTTGAAAAACTGTTTTTT; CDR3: CASSELGQGFEKLFF
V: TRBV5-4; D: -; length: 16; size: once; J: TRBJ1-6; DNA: TGTGCCAGCAGCTTACTCGGGGATCGGTATAATTCACCCCTCCACTTT; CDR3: CASSLLGDRYNSPLHF
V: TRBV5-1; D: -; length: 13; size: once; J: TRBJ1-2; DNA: TGCGCCAGCAGCGAGACCACAGGGAAAGGCTACACCTTC; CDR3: CASSETTGKGYTF
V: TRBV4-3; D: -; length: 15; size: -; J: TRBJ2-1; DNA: TGCGCCAGCAGCCAAGATCAAGACACTTACAATGAGCAGTTCTTC; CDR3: CASSQDQDTYNEQFF
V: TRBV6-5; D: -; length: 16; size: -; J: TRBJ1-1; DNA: TGTGCCAGCAGTTACGACCGGGCCAGGGAAAACACTGAAGCTTTCTTT; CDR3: CASSYDRARENTEAFF
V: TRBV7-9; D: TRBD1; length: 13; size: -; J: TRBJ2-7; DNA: TGTGCCAGCAGGGGACAGGGGTTGGTCGAGCAGTACTTC; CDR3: CASRGQGLVEQYF
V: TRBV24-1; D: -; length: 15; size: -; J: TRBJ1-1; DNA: TGTGCCACCAGTGATCCGACAGGAGGGAACACTGAAGCTTTCTTT; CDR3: CATSDPTGGNTEAFF
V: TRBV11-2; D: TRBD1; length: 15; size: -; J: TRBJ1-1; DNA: TGTGCCAGCAGCTTCACAGGGGCCCTTGGGGGTGAAGCTTTCTTT; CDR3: CASSFTGALGGEAFF
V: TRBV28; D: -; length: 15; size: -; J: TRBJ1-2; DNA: TGTGCCAGCTACGGCGGGGATGGAACGAACTATGGCTACACCTTC; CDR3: CASYGGDGTNYGYTF
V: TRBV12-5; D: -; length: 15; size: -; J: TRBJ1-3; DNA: TGTGCTAGTGGTTTAGAGCCAAACTCTGGAAACACCATATATTTT; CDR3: CASGLEPNSGNTIYF
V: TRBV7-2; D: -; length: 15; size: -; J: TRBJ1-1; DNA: TGTGCCAGCAGCCAGCCGGGGGTTCCTAACACTGAAGCTTTCTTT; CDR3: CASSQPGVPNTEAFF
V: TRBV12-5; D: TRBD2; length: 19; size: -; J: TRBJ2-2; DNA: TGTGCTAGTGGTTTGGTACTTATCCCGACTAGCGAATACACCGGGGAGCTGTTTTTT; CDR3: CASGLVLIPTSEYTGELFF
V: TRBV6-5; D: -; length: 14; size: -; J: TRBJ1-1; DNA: TGTGCCAGCAGCCACGAGACAGCGAACACTGAAGCTTTCTTT; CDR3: CASSHETANTEAFF
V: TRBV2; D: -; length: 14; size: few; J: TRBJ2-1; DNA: TGTGCCAGCAGTTGGGACTTTTCCTACAATGAGCAGTTCTTC; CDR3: CASSWDFSYNEQFF
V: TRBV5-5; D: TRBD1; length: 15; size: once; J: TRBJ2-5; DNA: TGTGCCAGCAGCTCCCTACGACAGGGAGAAGAGACCCAGTACTTC; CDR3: CASSSLRQGEETQYF
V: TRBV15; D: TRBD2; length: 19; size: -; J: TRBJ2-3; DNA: TGTGCCACCAGCAGAGGTGTAGCGGGAGGGCCAGGTTCCACAGATACGCAGTATTTT; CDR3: CATSRGVAGGPGSTDTQYF
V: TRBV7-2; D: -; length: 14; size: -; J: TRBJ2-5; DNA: TGTGCCAGCAGTTATAGCGGATCTCAAGAGACCCAGTACTTC; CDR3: CASSYSGSQETQYF
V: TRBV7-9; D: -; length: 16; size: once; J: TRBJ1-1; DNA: TGTGCCAGCAGCCGACCCCTTCAGGGGAGCGCGACTGAAGCTTTCTTT; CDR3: CASSRPLQGSATEAFF
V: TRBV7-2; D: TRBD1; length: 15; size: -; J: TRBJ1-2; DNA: TGTGCCAGCAGCTTAGCGGGACAGGGTCTCTATGGCTACACCTTC; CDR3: CASSLAGQGLYGYTF